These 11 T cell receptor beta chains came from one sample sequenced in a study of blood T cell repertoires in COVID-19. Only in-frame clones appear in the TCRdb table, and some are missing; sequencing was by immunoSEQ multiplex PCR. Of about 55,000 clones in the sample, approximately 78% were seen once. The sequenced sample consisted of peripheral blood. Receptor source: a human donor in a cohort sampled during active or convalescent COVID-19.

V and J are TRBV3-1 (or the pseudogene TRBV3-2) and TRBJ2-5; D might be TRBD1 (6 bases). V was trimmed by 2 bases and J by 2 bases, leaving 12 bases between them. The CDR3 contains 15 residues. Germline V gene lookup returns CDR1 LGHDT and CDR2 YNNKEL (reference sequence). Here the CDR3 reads CASSQRQVLQETQYF. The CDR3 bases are TGTGCCAGCAGCCAAAGACAGGTGCTTCAAGAGACCCAGTACTTC.

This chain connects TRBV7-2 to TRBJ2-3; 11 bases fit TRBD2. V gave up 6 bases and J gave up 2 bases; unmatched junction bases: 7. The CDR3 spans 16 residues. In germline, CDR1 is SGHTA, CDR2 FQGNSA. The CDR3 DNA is TGTGCCAGCAGATTACTAGCGGGGGTGCTCACAGATACGCAGTATTTT. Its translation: CASRLLAGVLTDTQYF. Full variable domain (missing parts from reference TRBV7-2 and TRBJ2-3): GAGVSQSPSNKVTEKGKDVELRCDPISGHTALYWYRQSLGQGLEFLIYFQGNSAPDKSGLPSDRFSAERTGGSVSTLTIQRTQQEDSAVYLCASRLLAGVLTDTQYFGPGTRLTVL.

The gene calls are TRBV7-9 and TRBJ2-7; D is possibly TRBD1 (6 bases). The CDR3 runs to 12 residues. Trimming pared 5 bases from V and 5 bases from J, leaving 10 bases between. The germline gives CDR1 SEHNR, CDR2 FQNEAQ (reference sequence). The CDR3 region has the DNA TGTGCCAGCAGCCCCACAGGGAACGAGCAGTACTTC. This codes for CASSPTGNEQYF.

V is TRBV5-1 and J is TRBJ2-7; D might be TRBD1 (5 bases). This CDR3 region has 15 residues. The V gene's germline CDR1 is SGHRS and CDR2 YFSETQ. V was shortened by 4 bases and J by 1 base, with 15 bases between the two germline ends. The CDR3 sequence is CASSPNSAGSYEQYF. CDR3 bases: TGCGCCAGCAGCCCCAATTCCGCAGGGTCCTACGAGCAGTACTTC.

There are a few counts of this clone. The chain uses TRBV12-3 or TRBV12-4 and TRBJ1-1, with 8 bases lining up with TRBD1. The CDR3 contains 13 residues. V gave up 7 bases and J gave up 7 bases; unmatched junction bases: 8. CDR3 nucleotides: TGTGCCAGCACTATAGCAGGGGGCTATGAAGCTTTCTTT. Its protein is CASTIAGGYEAFF.

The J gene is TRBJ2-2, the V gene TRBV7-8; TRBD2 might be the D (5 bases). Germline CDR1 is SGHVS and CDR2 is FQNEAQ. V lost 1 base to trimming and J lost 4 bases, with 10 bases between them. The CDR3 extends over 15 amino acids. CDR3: CASSLGVEGTGELFF. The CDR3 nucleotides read TGTGCCAGCAGCTTAGGGGTAGAGGGCACCGGGGAGCTGTTTTTT. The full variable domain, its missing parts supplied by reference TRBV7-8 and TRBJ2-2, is GAGVSQSPRYKVAKRGQDVALRCDPISGHVSLFWYQQALGQGPEFLTYFQNEAQLDKSGLPSDRFFAERPEGSVSTLKIQRTQQEDSAVYLCASSLGVEGTGELFFGEGSRLTVL.

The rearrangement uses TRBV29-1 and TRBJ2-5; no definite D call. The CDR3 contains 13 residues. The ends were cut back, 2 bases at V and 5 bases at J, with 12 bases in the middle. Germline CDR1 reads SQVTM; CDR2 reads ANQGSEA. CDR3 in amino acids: CSVEPTFRETQYF. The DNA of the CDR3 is TGCAGCGTTGAACCGACATTCCGGGAGACCCAGTACTTC.

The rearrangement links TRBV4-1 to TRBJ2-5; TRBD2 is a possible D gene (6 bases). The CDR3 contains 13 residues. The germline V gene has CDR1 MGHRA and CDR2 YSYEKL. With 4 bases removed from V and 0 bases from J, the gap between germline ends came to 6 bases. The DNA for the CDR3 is TGCGCCAGCAGCCTAGCGGACCAAGAGACCCAGTACTTC. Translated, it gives CASSLADQETQYF.

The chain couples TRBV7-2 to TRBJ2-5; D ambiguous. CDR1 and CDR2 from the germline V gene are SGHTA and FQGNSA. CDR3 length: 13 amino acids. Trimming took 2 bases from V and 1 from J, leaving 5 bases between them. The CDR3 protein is CASSLTVQETQYF. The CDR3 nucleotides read TGTGCCAGCAGCTTAACAGTCCAAGAGACCCAGTACTTC.

In nucleotides, the CDR3 is TGTGCCAGTAGTAACCCGACAGGGAGTCGGTCACCCCTCCACTTT. It specifies CASSNPTGSRSPLHF. This sequence joins TRBV19 and TRBJ1-6; 7 bases fit TRBD1. J lost 10 bases, V lost 4 bases, and 10 bases had no gene match. The CDR3 runs 15 residues. The germline V gene has CDR1 LNHDA and CDR2 SQIVND (reference sequence). Full variable domain (rest looked up from reference TRBV19 and TRBJ1-6): DGGITQSPKYLFRKEGQNVTLSCEQNLNHDAMYWYRQDPGQGLRLIYYSQIVNDFQKGDIAEGYSVSREKKESFPLTVTSAQKNPTAFYLCASSNPTGSRSPLHFGNGTRLTVT.

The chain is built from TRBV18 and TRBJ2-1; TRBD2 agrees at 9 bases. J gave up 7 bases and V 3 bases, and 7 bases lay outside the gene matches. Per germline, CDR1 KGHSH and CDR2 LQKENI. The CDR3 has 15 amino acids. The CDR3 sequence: CASSPPGLARNEQFF. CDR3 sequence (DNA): TGTGCCAGCTCACCGCCGGGACTAGCAAGAAATGAGCAGTTCTTC.